The rows below give T cell receptor beta chains drawn from one sample of a study of T cell changes during pregnancy in multiple sclerosis. Sequenced by immunoSEQ multiplex PCR; TCRdb stores in-frame clones only, minus some. This sample carries tens of thousands of clones, 96% of them seen once, and the ten largest clones take 2% to 3%. Sequencing was performed on CD8+ T cells from peripheral blood mononuclear cells, taken after pregnancy. The receptors here all came from a female donor with multiple sclerosis, enrolled in a pregnancy study. The CDR3 runs from the conserved cysteine through the conserved F or W. D genes are given only for firm matches. Some rows mark clone size as missing; the rest say once, few, many or name a class of expanded clone.

clone size	V gene	D gene	J gene	CDR3 protein	CDR3 DNA
NA	TRBV9	TRBD2	TRBJ2-7	CASSGLAGSYEQYF	TGTGCCAGCAGCGGTCTAGCGGGATCCTACGAGCAGTACTTC
once	TRBV4-3	NA	TRBJ2-1	CASSLSSYNEQFF	TGCGCCAGCAGCCTTTCCAGCTACAATGAGCAGTTCTTC
NA	TRBV28	TRBD2	TRBJ2-2	CASSLLAGATGELFF	TGTGCCAGCAGTTTATTAGCGGGAGCCACCGGGGAGCTGTTTTTT
NA	TRBV2	NA	TRBJ1-1	CASSERGIAEAFF	TGTGCCAGCAGTGAACGGGGGATAGCTGAAGCTTTCTTT
NA	TRBV5-1	TRBD1	TRBJ2-7	CASSWTGGPYEQYF	TGCGCCAGCAGCTGGACAGGGGGGCCCTACGAGCAGTACTTC
once	TRBV9	TRBD2	TRBJ2-1	CASSGRTSWEQFF	TGTGCCAGCAGCGGACGGACTAGTTGGGAGCAGTTCTTC
NA	TRBV28	NA	TRBJ2-7	CASSLERLAIGSYEQYF	TGTGCCAGCAGTTTGGAGCGCCTAGCGATCGGCTCCTACGAGCAGTACTTC
NA	TRBV5-1	NA	TRBJ2-2	CASSRDTTRDTGELFF	TGCGCCAGCAGCAGGGACACTACTCGGGACACCGGGGAGCTGTTTTTT
NA	TRBV7-9	TRBD1	TRBJ2-1	CASSLRQGALYNEQFF	TGTGCCAGCAGCTTACGACAGGGGGCGCTTTACAATGAGCAGTTCTTC
NA	TRBV4-2	TRBD1	TRBJ1-2	CASSQVGGVDRAGGYTF	TGTGCCAGCAGCCAAGTTGGGGGGGTGGACAGGGCAGGGGGCTACACCTTC
NA	TRBV9	NA	TRBJ2-6	CASSARGGILTF	TGTGCCAGCAGCGCTAGGGGGGGGATCCTGACTTTC
NA	TRBV28	NA	TRBJ1-2	CASSFEQLFF	TGTGCCAGCAGTTTTGAACAGTTGTTTTTC
NA	TRBV6-1	NA	TRBJ2-7	CASSGLGQSSYEQYF	TGTGCCAGCAGTGGCCTAGGACAGAGCTCCTACGAGCAGTACTTC
NA	TRBV27	NA	TRBJ2-7	CASSPGGYEQYF	TGTGCCAGCAGCCCCGGAGGCTACGAGCAGTACTTC
NA	TRBV27	NA	TRBJ1-1	CASSYVTGNTEAFF	TGTGCCAGCAGTTACGTCACAGGGAACACTGAAGCTTTCTTT
NA	TRBV4-3	NA	TRBJ1-1	CASSQLEGTEAFF	TGCGCCAGCAGCCAACTGGAGGGCACTGAAGCTTTCTTT
few	TRBV13	TRBD1	TRBJ1-2	CASSEGTGGYGYTF	TGTGCCAGCAGCGAGGGGACAGGGGGCTATGGCTACACCTTC
NA	TRBV7-8	TRBD2	TRBJ2-5	CASSFRLAGGAETQYF	TGTGCCAGCAGCTTTCGACTAGCGGGAGGAGCGGAGACCCAGTACTTC
NA	TRBV5-6	TRBD2	TRBJ2-3	CASSPPSGHGTDTQYF	TGTGCCAGCAGCCCTCCTAGCGGGCATGGCACAGATACGCAGTATTTT
NA	TRBV7-6	TRBD1	TRBJ2-7	CASSSGGWEQYF	TGTGCCAGCAGTTCAGGGGGTTGGGAGCAGTACTTC
NA	TRBV11-2	TRBD1	TRBJ2-2	CASSFQGANTGELFF	TGTGCCAGCAGCTTCCAGGGGGCTAACACCGGGGAGCTGTTTTTT
NA	TRBV27	NA	TRBJ2-3	CASSSIPGTDTQYF	TGTGCCAGCAGTTCAATCCCGGGCACAGATACGCAGTATTTT
NA	TRBV6-1	NA	TRBJ1-1	CASSDGRENTEAFF	TGTGCCAGCAGTGACGGCAGGGAGAACACTGAAGCTTTCTTT
NA	TRBV28	TRBD1	TRBJ1-5	CASRGTGLSNQPQHF	TGTGCCAGCCGTGGGACAGGGCTGAGCAATCAGCCCCAGCATTTT
NA	TRBV14	TRBD2	TRBJ2-1	CASSQEWGSGRDGQFF	TGTGCCAGCAGCCAAGAGTGGGGTAGCGGGAGAGACGGCCAGTTCTTC
NA	TRBV19	TRBD2	TRBJ2-7	CASSALGGYEQYF	TGTGCCAGTAGCGCCCTGGGGGGGTACGAGCAGTACTTC
NA	TRBV4-1	NA	TRBJ2-1	CASSQDNTAYNEQFF	TGCGCCAGCAGCCAAGATAATACAGCATACAATGAGCAGTTCTTC
NA	TRBV5-4	NA	TRBJ2-3	CASRKNTDTQYF	TGTGCCAGCCGTAAAAACACAGATACGCAGTATTTT
NA	TRBV7-6	TRBD2	TRBJ2-1	CASSLASGRAFGVNEQFF	TGTGCCAGCAGCTTAGCTAGCGGGAGGGCCTTTGGGGTTAATGAGCAGTTCTTC
once	TRBV7-9	NA	TRBJ2-1	CASSWLDKNNEQFF	TGTGCCAGCAGCTGGCTCGACAAGAACAATGAGCAGTTCTTC
NA	TRBV5-1	NA	TRBJ2-5	CASSFPLSGSGETQYF	TGCGCCAGCAGCTTCCCACTGAGCGGTTCAGGAGAGACCCAGTACTTC
NA	TRBV4-1	NA	TRBJ2-7	CASSLQVSYEQYF	TGCGCCAGCAGCCTTCAGGTGTCCTACGAGCAGTACTTC
NA	TRBV9	NA	TRBJ2-3	CASSVGLAPDTQYF	TGTGCCAGCAGCGTAGGATTAGCACCAGATACGCAGTATTTT
once	TRBV30	TRBD1	TRBJ1-6	CAWSAGQGSSPLHF	TGTGCCTGGAGTGCCGGACAGGGTAGTTCACCCCTCCACTTT
NA	TRBV4-1	TRBD2	TRBJ2-5	CASSQAAGGPETQYF	TGCGCCAGCAGCCAAGCAGCGGGAGGGCCGGAGACCCAGTACTTC
NA	TRBV27	NA	TRBJ2-1	CASTWGETLHEQFF	TGTGCCAGCACCTGGGGGGAGACTCTCCATGAGCAGTTCTTC
NA	TRBV2	NA	TRBJ2-5	CASSDSELETQYF	TGTGCCAGCAGTGATAGTGAGCTGGAGACCCAGTACTTC
once	TRBV29-1	NA	TRBJ2-1	CSVEGLEASSYNEQFF	TGCAGCGTTGAAGGTTTGGAGGCCAGCTCCTACAATGAGCAGTTCTTC
NA	TRBV7-9	TRBD1	TRBJ2-7	CASSLSLGQDAYEQYF	TGTGCCAGCAGCTTAAGTTTGGGACAGGATGCCTACGAGCAGTACTTC
NA	TRBV4-2	TRBD1	TRBJ1-3	CASSQTTGAGNTIYF	TGTGCCAGCAGCCAAACCACAGGGGCTGGAAACACCATATATTTT
NA	TRBV2	NA	TRBJ1-2	CATQTGQYGYTF	TGTGCCACCCAAACGGGACAATACGGCTACACCTTC
once	TRBV28	NA	TRBJ2-7	CASSLRGSGTSYEQYF	TGTGCCAGCAGTTTGCGGGGTAGCGGCACCTCCTACGAGCAGTACTTC
NA	TRBV19	NA	TRBJ1-1	CASSNSLLNTEAFF	TGTGCCAGTAGTAACAGCCTTTTGAACACTGAAGCTTTCTTT
once	TRBV5-6	NA	TRBJ2-4	CASSEAQGNIQYF	TGTGCCAGCAGCGAAGCTCAGGGAAACATTCAGTACTTC
NA	TRBV7-9	NA	TRBJ1-1	CASSSPAGTEAFF	TGTGCCAGCAGCTCCCCAGCAGGCACTGAAGCTTTCTTT
NA	TRBV5-5	TRBD1	TRBJ1-1	CASSFFGQDGEAFF	TGTGCCAGCAGCTTCTTTGGACAGGACGGTGAAGCTTTCTTT
NA	TRBV27	NA	TRBJ2-7	CASSLSSVPYEQYF	TGTGCCAGCAGTTTATCTAGCGTCCCCTACGAGCAGTACTTC
NA	TRBV27	NA	TRBJ1-2	CASSLSGIPIYGYTF	TGTGCCAGCAGTTTATCCGGGATTCCGATCTATGGCTACACCTTC
NA	TRBV10-3	TRBD1	TRBJ1-4	CAISGDRAFEKLFF	TGTGCCATCAGTGGGGACAGGGCCTTTGAAAAACTGTTTTTT
NA	TRBV29-1	TRBD1	TRBJ2-7	CSVEGVWGQGAGYEQYF	TGCAGCGTTGAGGGGGTGTGGGGACAGGGGGCAGGCTACGAGCAGTACTTC
few	TRBV14	NA	TRBJ2-1	CASSPTSHEQFF	TGTGCCAGCAGCCCCACTAGCCATGAGCAGTTCTTC